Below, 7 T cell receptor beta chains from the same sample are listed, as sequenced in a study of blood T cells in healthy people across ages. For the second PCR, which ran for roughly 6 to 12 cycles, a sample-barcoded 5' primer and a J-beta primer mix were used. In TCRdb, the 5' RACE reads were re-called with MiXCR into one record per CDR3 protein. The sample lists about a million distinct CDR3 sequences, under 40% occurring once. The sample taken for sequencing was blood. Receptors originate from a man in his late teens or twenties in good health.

The CDR3: CASSPRDSGNTIYF. The CDR3 DNA reads as TGTGCCAGCAGCCCCAGAGACTCTGGAAACACCATATATTTT. V usage is TRBV13 and J usage is TRBJ1-3; no definite D call. Between the trimmed V and J ends, which lost 5 bases and 0 bases, there was a span of 8 bases. This CDR3 has 14 residues. From germline, CDR1 is PRHDT and CDR2 FYEKMQ (reference sequence).

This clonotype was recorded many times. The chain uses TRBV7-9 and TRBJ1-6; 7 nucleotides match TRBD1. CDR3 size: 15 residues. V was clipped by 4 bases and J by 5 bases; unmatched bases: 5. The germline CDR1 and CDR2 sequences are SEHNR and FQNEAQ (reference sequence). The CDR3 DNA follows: TGTGCCAGCAGCTCCCCGGACAGGAATAATTCACCCCTCCACTTT. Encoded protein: CASSSPDRNNSPLHF.

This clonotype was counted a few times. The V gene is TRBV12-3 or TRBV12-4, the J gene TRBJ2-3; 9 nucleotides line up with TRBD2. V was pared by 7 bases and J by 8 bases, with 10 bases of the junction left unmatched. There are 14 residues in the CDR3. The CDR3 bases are TGTGCCAGCACCAGGACTAGCGAGATGGGTACGCAGTATTTT. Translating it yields CASTRTSEMGTQYF.

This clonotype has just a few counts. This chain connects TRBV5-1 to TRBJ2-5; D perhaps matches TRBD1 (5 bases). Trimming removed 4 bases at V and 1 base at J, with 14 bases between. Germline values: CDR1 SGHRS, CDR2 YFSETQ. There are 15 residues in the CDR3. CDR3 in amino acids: CASSPSTTAQETQYF. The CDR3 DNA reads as TGCGCCAGCAGCCCCTCAACGACAGCCCAAGAGACCCAGTACTTC.

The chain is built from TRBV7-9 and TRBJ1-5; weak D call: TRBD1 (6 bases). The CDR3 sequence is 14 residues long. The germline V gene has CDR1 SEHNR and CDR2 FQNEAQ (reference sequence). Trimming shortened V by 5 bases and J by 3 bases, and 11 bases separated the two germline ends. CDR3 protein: CASSHGGFNQPQHF. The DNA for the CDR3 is TGTGCCAGCAGCCACGGGGGCTTCAATCAGCCCCAGCATTTT.

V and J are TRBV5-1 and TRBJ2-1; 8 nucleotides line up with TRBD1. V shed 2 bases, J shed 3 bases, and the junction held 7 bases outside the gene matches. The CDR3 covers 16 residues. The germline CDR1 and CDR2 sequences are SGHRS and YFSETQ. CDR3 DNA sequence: TGCGCCAGCAGCTTTCCCGCAGGGGGCTTCTACAATGAGCAGTTCTTC. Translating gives CASSFPAGGFYNEQFF.

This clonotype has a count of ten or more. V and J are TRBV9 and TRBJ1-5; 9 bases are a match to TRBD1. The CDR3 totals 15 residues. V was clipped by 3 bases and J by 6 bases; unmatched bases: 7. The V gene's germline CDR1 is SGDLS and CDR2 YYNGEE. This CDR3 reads CASSDGTGTGQPQHF. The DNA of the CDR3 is TGTGCCAGCAGCGATGGGACAGGGACCGGTCAGCCCCAGCATTTT.